This TCR beta chain is from a study of blood T cell repertoires in COVID-19. Study-level information: The samples span acute and convalescent COVID-19 from the United States, Italy and Spain. PBMCs, B-cell-depleted T cells, or T cells provided the cDNA or gDNA that made up the material.

Trimming cost V 0 bases and J 3 bases; bases outside gene matches: 8. The CDR3 is 18 residues long. CDR1 and CDR2 (germline): MGHRA, YSYEKL. Authors' data handling: For nucleated cells, counts were estimated from reference gene primer amplification. Measured with immunoSEQ multiplex PCR; TCRdb has only the in-frame clones, and not every one. Clone size and the V and J calls come from that table; the DNA yielded D and trimming. The profile shows around 370,000 clones, more than 75% of them singletons. What was sequenced was peripheral blood. The clonotype was recovered from a woman between 18 and 29 years old who had recovered from COVID-19. This rearrangement joins TRBV4-1 to TRBJ1-2, with 12 bases identical to TRBD1. CDR3: CASSQDGTGGLSYYGYTF. CDR3 nucleotide sequence: TGCGCCAGCAGCCAAGATGGGACAGGGGGCTTAAGTTACTATGGCTACACCTTC.